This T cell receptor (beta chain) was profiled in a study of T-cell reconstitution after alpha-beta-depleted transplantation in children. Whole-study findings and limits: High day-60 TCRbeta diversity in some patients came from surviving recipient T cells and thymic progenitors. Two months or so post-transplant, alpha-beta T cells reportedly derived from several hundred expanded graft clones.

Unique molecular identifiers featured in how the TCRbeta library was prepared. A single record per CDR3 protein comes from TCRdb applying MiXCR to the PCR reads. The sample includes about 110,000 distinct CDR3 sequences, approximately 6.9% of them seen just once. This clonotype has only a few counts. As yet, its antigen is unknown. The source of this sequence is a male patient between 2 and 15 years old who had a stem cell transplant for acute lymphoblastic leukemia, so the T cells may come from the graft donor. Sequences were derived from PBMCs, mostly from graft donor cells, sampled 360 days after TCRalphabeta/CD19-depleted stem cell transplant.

The CDR3, as DNA: TGTGCCAGCAGCCCCTTTATGGGAGCACCCACCGATACGCAGTATTTT. Protein product: CASSPFMGAPTDTQYF. The chain joins TRBV11-2 to TRBJ2-3, with D possibly TRBD2 on 5 matching bases. CDR3 size: 16 residues. Germline V gene lookup returns CDR1 SGHAT and CDR2 FQNNGV. V lost 5 bases to trimming and J lost 6 bases, with 21 bases between them.